This section outlines one TCR beta chain sequence together with its context. The source of the sample is a study of blood T cell repertoires in COVID-19. Study-level information: In each case, the material was cDNA or gDNA derived from T cells, B-cell-depleted T cells, or PBMCs.

This table comes from immunoSEQ multiplex PCR, and its TCRdb copy is limited to in-frame clones, with some not included. The sample has a few hundred thousand clones, about nine tenths seen once. The CDR3 has 14 residues. V was pared by 6 bases and J by 6 bases, with 15 bases between. Germline loops: CDR1 MNHEY, CDR2 SVGAGI. This chain uses TRBV6-5 with TRBJ2-1; D is possibly TRBD2 (5 bases). Sequenced: peripheral blood. The TCR originated in a man aged 50 to 59 with acute or convalescent COVID-19. CDR3 sequence reads: CASRMTTLTNEQFF. In nucleotides, the CDR3 is TGTGCCAGCAGGATGACTACTCTTACCAATGAGCAGTTCTTC.